A selection of T cell receptor beta chains follows, all from one sample in a study of blood T cell repertoires in COVID-19. The data were produced by immunoSEQ multiplex PCR, yet TCRdb's version contains in-frame clones alone and is incomplete. Among 330,000 or so clones listed, around 90% were seen once. The source material was peripheral blood. Every receptor here comes from a man between 25 and 39 years old with COVID-19, enrolled during active disease. Both conserved end residues are part of each CDR3. Each record gives: clone size, V gene, D gene, J gene, CDR3 DNA, CDR3 protein. The D gene is left open where the match is weak. Rows may omit the clone size; those that give it use once, few, many or a size class.

.	TRBV7-8	.	TRBJ2-2	TGTGCCACCCCAGGGCACCCCGGGGAGCTGTTTTTT	CATPGHPGELFF
.	TRBV14	.	TRBJ2-1	TGTGCCAGCAGCCAAGGACCGAGGGCCAGGTGGTCTTACAATGAGCAGTTCTTC	CASSQGPRARWSYNEQFF
.	TRBV29-1	.	TRBJ2-7	TGCAGCGTTGTAGACGGGAGCGCCACCTACGAGCAGTACTTC	CSVVDGSATYEQYF
.	TRBV19	TRBD2	TRBJ2-1	TGTGCCAGTAGTACCAGACTAGCGGGGAGTCGCTCCTACAATGAGCAGTTCTTC	CASSTRLAGSRSYNEQFF
.	TRBV9	.	TRBJ2-3	TGTGCCAGCAGCGTAGGGAGCGGAAGCACAGATACGCAGTATTTT	CASSVGSGSTDTQYF
once	TRBV7-2	TRBD2	TRBJ2-2	TGTGCCAGCAGCTCCATAGCGGGGGGTTACACCGGGGAGCTGTTTTTT	CASSSIAGGYTGELFF
.	TRBV9	.	TRBJ2-1	TGTGCCAGCAGCGTAGACGTGCCGAGCTCCTACAATGAGCAGTTCTTC	CASSVDVPSSYNEQFF
once	TRBV19	.	TRBJ1-1	TGTGCCAGTAGTTCCCGGGGGGGCCAGAGGGGCACTGAAGCTTTCTTT	CASSSRGGQRGTEAFF
.	TRBV20-1	.	TRBJ2-3	TGCAGTGCTAGTATTTGGGGGGGCTACAGCACAGATACGCAGTATTTT	CSASIWGGYSTDTQYF
.	TRBV24-1	.	TRBJ2-3	TGTGCCACCAGTGGGGGCAGGGGTAGAACAGATACGCAGTATTTT	CATSGGRGRTDTQYF
.	TRBV6-5	.	TRBJ1-4	TGTGCCAGCAGTTCCCCATACAGCTCTAATGAAAAACTGTTTTTT	CASSSPYSSNEKLFF
.	TRBV29-1	.	TRBJ2-3	TGCAGCGTGGCAGGGGCCACAGATACGCAGTATTTT	CSVAGATDTQYF
few	TRBV6-5	.	TRBJ1-2	TGTGCCAGCAGTTACTCGGGGCAGGGCGGCTATGGCTACACCTTC	CASSYSGQGGYGYTF